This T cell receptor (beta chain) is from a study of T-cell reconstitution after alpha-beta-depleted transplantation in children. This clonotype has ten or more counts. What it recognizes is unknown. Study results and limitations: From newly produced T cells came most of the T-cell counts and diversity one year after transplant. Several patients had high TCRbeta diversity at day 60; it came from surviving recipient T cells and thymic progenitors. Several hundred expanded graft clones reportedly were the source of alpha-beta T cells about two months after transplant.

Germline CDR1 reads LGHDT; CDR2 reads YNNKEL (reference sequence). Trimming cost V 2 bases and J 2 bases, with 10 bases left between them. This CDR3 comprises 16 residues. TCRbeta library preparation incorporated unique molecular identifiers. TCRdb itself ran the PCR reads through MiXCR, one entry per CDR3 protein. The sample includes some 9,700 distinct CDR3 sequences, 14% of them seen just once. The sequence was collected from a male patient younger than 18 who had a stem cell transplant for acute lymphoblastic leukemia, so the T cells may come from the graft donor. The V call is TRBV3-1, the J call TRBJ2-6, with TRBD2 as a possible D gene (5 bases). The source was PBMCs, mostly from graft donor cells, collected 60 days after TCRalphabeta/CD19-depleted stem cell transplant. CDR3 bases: TGTGCCAGCAGCCAATACCTGAGGGCTGGGGCCAACGTCCTGACTTTC. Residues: CASSQYLRAGANVLTF. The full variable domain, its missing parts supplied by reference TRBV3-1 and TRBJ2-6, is DTAVSQTPKYLVTQMGNDKSIKCEQNLGHDTMYWYKQDSKKFLKIMFSYNNKELIINETVPNRFSPKSPDKAHLNLHINSLELGDSAVYFCASSQYLRAGANVLTFGAGSRLTVL.